The 10 T cell receptor beta chains below come from one sample, sequenced in a study of shared clonotypes between healthy human individuals. Clones were read by immunoSEQ multiplex PCR, and TCRdb kept only the in-frame ones, dropping some. The sample has about 2 million clones; about 95% are singletons. Sequenced input: naive CD4+ T cells sorted from blood. The subset is: CD45RA+ positively selected. All receptors derive from a man younger than 35 in good health.

This clone was seen a single time. V is TRBV6-7 and J is TRBJ1-5; weak D call: TRBD1 (5 bases). TRBV6-7 is an ORF for which the function is uncertain. The V and J ends lost 6 bases and 2 bases respectively, with 14 bases between them. This CDR3 region has 15 residues. CDR3 DNA: TGTGCCAGCAGAGGGACCTTGAGGCGCAATCAGCCCCAGCATTTT. It encodes CASRGTLRRNQPQHF.

The chain links TRBV28 to TRBJ2-2; D is ambiguous. The CDR3 is made up of 15 amino acids. The germline gives CDR1 MDHEN, CDR2 SYDVKM. V lost 4 bases, J lost 7 bases, and 16 bases lay in between. The CDR3 DNA follows: TGTGCCAGCAGTTGGGTGGTCCACGGCAGCGGGGAGCTGTTTTTT. It specifies CASSWVVHGSGELFF.

The chain has TRBV9 and TRBJ1-1; D unresolved. V was clipped by 4 bases and J by 1 base, with 8 bases between them. Germline V CDR1 and CDR2: SGDLS, YYNGEE. The CDR3 runs to 13 residues. CDR3 DNA: TGTGCCAGCAGCCACGACCGGAACACTGAAGCTTTCTTT. As protein: CASSHDRNTEAFF.

The rearrangement joins TRBV7-6 to TRBJ1-1; TRBD1 aligns across 7 bases. Germline CDR1 SGHVS, CDR2 FNYEAQ. The CDR3 totals 16 residues. Unmatched junction bases numbered 11, after V lost 5 bases and J lost 2 bases. CDR3 in DNA: TGTGCCAGCAGCCTCAAACCCACAGGGGCCAACACTGAAGCTTTCTTT. Encoded protein: CASSLKPTGANTEAFF.

The genes are TRBV12-1 and TRBJ2-7. TRBV12-1 corresponds to a pseudogene. This CDR3 is built from 15 residues. The CDR3 region has the DNA TGTGCCAGCAGCTTTGCCAGGCGTAGCCCCCTCGAGCAGTACTTC. Its protein product is CASSFARRSPLEQYF.

This clone was seen only once. The chain combines TRBV2 with TRBJ1-4; the D is unclear. The CDR3 runs to 13 residues. The germline V gene encodes CDR1 SNHLY and CDR2 FYNNEI. V lost 6 bases and J lost 0, with 5 bases in between. DNA for the CDR3: TGTGCCAGCAGGGGATCAACTAATGAAAAACTGTTTTTT. Amino acids: CASRGSTNEKLFF.

This chain connects TRBV5-1 to TRBJ2-7, with TRBD2 matching 7 bases. The CDR3 is made up of 15 amino acids. V gave up 2 bases and J gave up 2 bases; unmatched junction bases: 7. Germline assignment: CDR1 SGHRS and CDR2 YFSETQ. The CDR3 loop is CASSFESGAAYEQYF. The CDR3 bases are TGCGCCAGCAGCTTCGAGAGCGGGGCGGCCTACGAGCAGTACTTC.

The gene calls are TRBV6-5 and TRBJ2-7; perhaps D is TRBD1 or TRBD2 (5 bases each). With 4 bases removed from V and 6 bases from J, the gap between germline ends came to 16 bases. This CDR3 has 14 residues. Germline assignment: CDR1 MNHEY and CDR2 SVGAGI. The CDR3 DNA follows: TGTGCCAGCAGTTCCTGGGGACGGCAAACCGAGCAGTACTTC. Amino acids: CASSSWGRQTEQYF.

The CDR3 region is CASSLSTGGNTIYF. CDR3 bases: TGTGCCAGCAGCCTATCGACAGGTGGAAACACCATATATTTT. The chain combines TRBV9 with TRBJ1-3, with a possible D match to TRBD1 (6 bases). CDR1 and CDR2 (germline): SGDLS, YYNGEE. The CDR3 has 14 amino acids. Trimming stripped 4 bases from V and 3 bases from J, with 11 bases between.

Only a few counts were recorded for this clone. The CDR3 sequence is CASKGDMGYNSPLHF. The CDR3 DNA follows: TGTGCCAGTAAGGGGGATATGGGGTATAATTCACCCCTCCACTTT. The rearrangement joins TRBV19 to TRBJ1-6, with D possibly matching TRBD1 (6 bases). CDR3 length: 15 amino acids. CDR1 and CDR2 (germline): LNHDA, SQIVND (reference sequence). V lost 7 bases and J lost 4, with 14 bases in between.